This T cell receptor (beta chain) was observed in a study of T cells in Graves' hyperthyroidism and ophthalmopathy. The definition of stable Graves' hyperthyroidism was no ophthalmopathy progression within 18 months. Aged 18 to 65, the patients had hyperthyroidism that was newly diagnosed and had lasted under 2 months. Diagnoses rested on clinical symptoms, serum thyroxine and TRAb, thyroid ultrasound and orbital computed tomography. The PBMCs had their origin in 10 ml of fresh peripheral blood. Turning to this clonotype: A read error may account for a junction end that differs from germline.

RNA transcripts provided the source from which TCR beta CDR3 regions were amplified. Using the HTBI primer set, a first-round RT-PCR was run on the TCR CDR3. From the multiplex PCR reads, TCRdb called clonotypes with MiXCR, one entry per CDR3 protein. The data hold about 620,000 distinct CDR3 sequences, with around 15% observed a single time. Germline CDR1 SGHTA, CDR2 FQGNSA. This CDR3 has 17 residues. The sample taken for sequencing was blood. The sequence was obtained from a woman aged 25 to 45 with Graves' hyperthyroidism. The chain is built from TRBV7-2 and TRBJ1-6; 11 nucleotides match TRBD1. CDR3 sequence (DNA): TGTGCCAGCAGTACCGGGACAGGGGGGAATTTTTGGTCACCCCTCCGCTTT. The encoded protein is CASSTGTGGNFWSPLRF.